The sequence of this T cell receptor (beta chain) was determined in a study of blood T cell repertoires in COVID-19. The wider study: PBMCs, B-cell-depleted T cells, or T cells were the source of the cDNA or gDNA that made up the material.

Cohort placement rested on clinical history that participants reported themselves. For recovered donors of Cohort 3, there were two negative PCRs, clearance, or symptom resolution. Authors' processing steps: Reference gene primer amplification yielded estimated nucleated cell counts. Clones were read by immunoSEQ multiplex PCR, and TCRdb kept only the in-frame ones, dropping some. Clone size and V and J calls were adopted from that table, with D and trimming inferred from the DNA. The profile covers around 170,000 clones, with approximately 80% appearing a single time and about 12% taken by the ten largest. Input material: PBMCs or T cells enriched from blood (not recorded which). This sequence originates from a man aged 45-65 years who had recovered from COVID-19.

This CDR3 reads CASGQGYYNSPLHF. The DNA of the CDR3 is TGTGCCAGCGGGCAGGGCTACTATAATTCACCCCTCCACTTT. This chain links TRBV2 with TRBJ1-6; maybe TRBD1 (5 bases). The CDR3 has 14 amino acids. Trimming cost V 8 bases and J 3 bases, with 11 bases left between them. Germline CDR1 SNHLY, CDR2 FYNNEI. The full variable domain, with the rest looked up from reference TRBV2 and TRBJ1-6, is EPEVTQTPSHQVTQMGQEVILRCVPISNHLYFYWYRQILGQKVEFLVSFYNNEISEKSEIFDDQFSVERPDGSNFTLKIRSTKLEDSAMYFCASGQGYYNSPLHFGNGTRLTVT.